The 17 T cell receptor beta chains reported below all come from one sample, sequenced in a study of blood T cell repertoires in COVID-19. The data were produced by immunoSEQ multiplex PCR, yet TCRdb's version contains in-frame clones alone and is incomplete. This sample has fewer than 70,000 clones, with 84% found just once. Input material: peripheral blood. These receptor sequences come from a woman aged 55-70 years with acute or convalescent COVID-19.

Here the CDR3 reads CASSTRDRGLDEKLFF. The CDR3 DNA is TGTGCCAGCAGCACCCGGGACAGGGGTTTGGATGAAAAACTGTTTTTT. The chain has TRBV5-5 and TRBJ1-4; 10 nucleotides align to TRBD1. Germline CDR1 is SGHKS and CDR2 is YYEKEE (reference sequence). J was trimmed by 6 bases and V by 4 bases; bases with no gene match: 9. This CDR3 has 16 amino acids.

This clone was observed a few times. The chain uses TRBV6-4 and TRBJ2-1; a weak D match, TRBD2 (7 bases). The CDR3 runs to 15 residues. V lost 6 bases, J lost 4 bases, and 16 bases lay in between. From germline, CDR1 is MRHNA and CDR2 SNTAGT. The CDR3 reads CASSLEGGGYNEQFF. In DNA form, the CDR3 reads TGTGCCAGCAGCCTTGAGGGAGGGGGTTACAATGAGCAGTTCTTC.

V usage is TRBV10-3 and J usage is TRBJ2-3; 10 bases match TRBD1. The length of the CDR3 is 15 residues. V shed 3 bases and J 4 bases; nucleotides not matched to a gene: 4. Germline V lookup: CDR1 ENHRY, CDR2 SYGVKD. CDR3 nucleotides: TGTGCCATCAGTGAAACGGGACAGGGGCCAGATACGCAGTATTTT. Translating it yields CAISETGQGPDTQYF.

The V call is TRBV9, the J call TRBJ2-7, with a tentative D call TRBD1 (6 bases). The germline V and J ends were trimmed by 1 base and 4 bases, with 15 bases remaining between them. The CDR3 contains 15 residues. In germline, CDR1 is SGDLS, CDR2 YYNGEE. Here the CDR3 DNA reads TGTGCCAGCAGCGTAAGCCCAGGGGATGGGTACGAGCAGTACTTC. This encodes CASSVSPGDGYEQYF.

V gene TRBV6-1 combines with J gene TRBJ1-1; tentatively, D is TRBD1 (6 bases). V was clipped by 3 bases and J by 0 bases, with 14 bases between them. The CDR3 totals 16 residues. From germline, CDR1 is MNHNS and CDR2 SASEGT. The CDR3 sequence: CASSERGISLNTEAFF. As DNA, the CDR3 is TGTGCCAGCAGTGAGAGGGGGATATCCCTGAACACTGAAGCTTTCTTT.

The J gene is TRBJ1-2, the V gene TRBV10-2; 7 bases are a match to TRBD1. Germline lookup yields CDR1 WSHSY and CDR2 SAAADI. J was trimmed by 4 bases and V by 3 bases; bases with no gene match: 11. The CDR3 has 16 residues. Written as DNA, the CDR3 is TGCGCCAGCAGTGACGGAGGGGGCACCGAGCCCTATGGCTACACCTTC. It specifies CASSDGGGTEPYGYTF.

This clone turned up a few times. The rearrangement joins TRBV19 to TRBJ1-2, with a tentative D call TRBD1 (5 bases). CDR1 is LNHDA and CDR2 is SQIVND in the germline V gene (reference sequence). V was trimmed by 2 bases and J by 8 bases, leaving 12 bases between them. The CDR3 length is 13 residues. CDR3 coding DNA: TGTGCCAGTAGTATATTCGGATCAGGGGGCTACACCTTC. Translation: CASSIFGSGGYTF.

The chain employs TRBV11-2 and TRBJ2-7, with 11 bases lining up with TRBD2. The CDR3 covers 14 residues. Per germline, CDR1 SGHAT and CDR2 FQNNGV. V was clipped by 5 bases and J by 2 bases; unmatched bases: 2. CDR3 sequence (DNA): TGTGCCAGCAGCCTAGCGGGGGGCCCCTACGAGCAGTACTTC. It yields the protein CASSLAGGPYEQYF.

V usage is TRBV30 and J usage is TRBJ1-2; D gene unclear. In germline, CDR1 is GTSNPN, CDR2 SVGIG (reference sequence). CDR3 size: 13 residues. Trimming pared 4 bases from V and 3 bases from J, leaving 12 bases between. The CDR3 DNA reads as TGTGCCTGGACTCCGGGGAGAGACTATGGCTACACCTTC. As protein: CAWTPGRDYGYTF.

This clone has a single count. The V and J genes are TRBV5-1 and TRBJ1-5, with D possibly being TRBD1 (5 bases). V was clipped by 5 bases and J by 0 bases, with 15 bases between them. Germline V gene sequence: CDR1 SGHRS, CDR2 YFSETQ. The CDR3 runs to 16 residues. CDR3 residues: CASRSGTGPSNQPQHF. In DNA, the CDR3 is TGCGCCAGCAGATCCGGTACAGGTCCTAGCAATCAGCCCCAGCATTTT.

V and J are TRBV9 and TRBJ2-2; D not resolved. CDR3 length: 12 amino acids. Germline CDR1 SGDLS, CDR2 YYNGEE. With 4 bases removed from V and 7 bases from J, the gap between germline ends came to 8 bases. CDR3 sequence: CASSPRYGELFF. The CDR3 nucleotides read TGTGCCAGCAGCCCCCGCTACGGGGAGCTGTTTTTT. Supplemented by reference TRBV9 and TRBJ2-2, the full variable domain reads DSGVTQTPKHLITATGQRVTLRCSPRSGDLSVYWYQQSLDQGLQFLIQYYNGEERAKGNILERFSAQQFPDLHSELNLSSLELGDSALYFCASSPRYGELFFGEGSRLTVL.

The rearrangement uses TRBV6-5 and TRBJ1-2; 9 bases line up with TRBD1. The germline gives CDR1 MNHEY, CDR2 SVGAGI. The CDR3 totals 13 residues. Trimming cost V 6 bases and J 4 bases; bases outside gene matches: 3. The CDR3, as DNA: TGTGCCAGCAGGCTGACAGGGGGCTATGGCTACACCTTC. This sequence encodes CASRLTGGYGYTF.

The CDR3 protein is CATSYASRYTQYF. DNA for the CDR3: TGTGCCACCAGCTATGCTAGCCGCTATACGCAGTATTTT. The chain couples TRBV15 to TRBJ2-3; D may be TRBD2 (5 bases). The CDR3 is made up of 13 amino acids. Germline assignment: CDR1 LNHNV and CDR2 YYDKDF (reference sequence). V was clipped by 5 bases and J by 7 bases, with 13 bases between them.

This clone was observed once. The chain combines TRBV7-9 with TRBJ2-7; 7 nucleotides agree with TRBD1. The junction had 12 bases not matched to a gene; V was cut back by 4 bases and J by 0 bases. In germline, CDR1 is SEHNR, CDR2 FQNEAQ (reference sequence). CDR3 length equals 17 residues. CDR3 in DNA: TGTGCCAGCAGCTCCCCCCGGACAGGTGGCAGCTCCTACGAGCAGTACTTC. It encodes CASSSPRTGGSSYEQYF. The whole variable domain, filled in from reference TRBV7-9 and TRBJ2-7, reads DTGVSQNPRHKITKRGQNVTFRCDPISEHNRLYWYRQTLGQGPEFLTYFQNEAQLEKSRLLSDRFSAERPKGSFSTLEIQRTEQGDSAMYLCASSSPRTGGSSYEQYFGPGTRLTVT.

This chain joins TRBV24-1 and TRBJ2-1; TRBD1 agrees at 7 bases. CDR3 size: 16 residues. V gave up 3 bases and J gave up 5 bases; unmatched junction bases: 9. Germline CDR1 is KGHDR and CDR2 is SFDVKD. The CDR3 sequence is CATSDPTRDRDNEQFF. For the CDR3, the DNA is TGTGCCACCAGTGATCCAACCCGGGACAGAGACAATGAGCAGTTCTTC.

The V gene is TRBV5-5, the J gene TRBJ1-3; 9 positions agree with TRBD1. Germline values: CDR1 SGHKS, CDR2 YYEKEE (reference sequence). V lost 4 bases to trimming and J lost 2 bases; unmatched junction nucleotides: 7. This CDR3 has 16 amino acids. The CDR3 protein is CASSQDRGWAGNTIYF. Written as DNA, the CDR3 is TGTGCCAGCAGCCAAGACAGGGGGTGGGCTGGAAACACCATATATTTT.

The J gene is TRBJ2-1, the V gene TRBV2; the D gene could be TRBD1 or TRBD2 (5 bases each). The germline V gene has CDR1 SNHLY and CDR2 FYNNEI. The CDR3 loop spans 13 amino acids. V lost 10 bases to trimming and J lost 8 bases, with 18 bases between them. CDR3 amino acids: CATRAGPGDEQFF. As DNA, the CDR3 is TGTGCCACCAGGGCGGGCCCCGGAGATGAGCAGTTCTTC.